This T cell receptor (beta chain) derives from a study of OX40 agonist ivuxolimab in advanced cancers. Study results and caveats: With doses of 0.1 to 3.0 mg/kg, CD4+ and CD8+ blood T cells had undergone clonal expansion by week 6.

Remarks on this clone: Its antigen remains unidentified.

Libraries were prepared by immunoSEQ multiplex PCR; TCRdb keeps only in-frame clonotypes and omits some of them. Among approximately 80,000 clones listed, roughly 88% were seen once. Germline V gene data show CDR1 as MNHEY and CDR2 as SMNVEV (reference sequence). This CDR3 has 14 amino acids. J lost 4 bases, V lost 3 bases, and 5 bases had no gene match. The rearrangement uses TRBV27 and TRBJ2-7; 8 bases align to TRBD2. The sample consisted of CD4+ or CD8+ T cells sorted from blood, taken in a trial of the OX40 agonist ivuxolimab. The source of this sequence is an adult with an advanced solid tumor such as melanoma, head and neck, liver or kidney cancer. The CDR3 loop reads CASSFAGGVYEQYF. The CDR3 DNA sequence: TGTGCCAGCAGTTTTGCGGGAGGAGTGTACGAGCAGTACTTC.